A selection of T cell receptor beta chains follows, all from one sample in a study of tumor-infiltrating lymphocytes in primary liver carcinoma. In TCRdb, the multiplex PCR reads were re-called with MiXCR into one record per CDR3 protein. The table shows tens of thousands of distinct CDR3 sequences, with 77% occurring only once. Sequencing input: liver tumor tissue from sampling region 5. The receptors were sampled from a woman in her 30s with primary liver carcinoma and hepatitis B virus infection. The CDR3 runs from the conserved cysteine through the conserved F or W. D genes are given only for firm matches. Size tells how often a clone was seen (once, few, many) or the class of an expanded clone, and some rows leave it out.

size	V	D	J	DNA	CDR3
NA	TRBV4-3	NA	TRBJ2-3	TGCGCCAGCAGCCAATCGGTCTGGTTGGGTAATCCCGATGATACGCAGTATTTT	CASSQSVWLGNPDDTQYF
NA	TRBV5-6	NA	TRBJ2-2	TGTGCCAGTAGCTTGGCACCCAGGGTCGCCGGGAAGCTGTTTTTT	CASSLAPRVAGKLFF
few	TRBV4-2	TRBD1	TRBJ2-7	TGTGCCAGCAGCCAGGAACACCGAGAACAGGGGGGACCGCGCGAGCAATACTTC	CASSQEHREQGGPREQYF
NA	TRBV4-3	TRBD2	TRBJ2-1	TGCGCCAGCAGTCCAGATTGGGACTACGCCTACATTGAGCAGTTCTTC	CASSPDWDYAYIEQFF
NA	TRBV11-2	NA	TRBJ2-1	TGTGCTAGCAGCCCCTTCCCCCCCCCGACCACGGGGGATGAGCAGTTCTTC	CASSPFPPPTTGDEQFF
NA	TRBV29-1	NA	TRBJ1-5	TGCAGCGTTACAACCGACCTTCTTCAGCCCCAGCATTTT	CSVTTDLLQPQHF
NA	TRBV4-1	TRBD2	TRBJ2-1	TGCAGCAGCAGCCAATCCGGGACTACCGGTGACAATGAGCAGTTCTTC	CSSSQSGTTGDNEQFF
medium-sized	TRBV12-3/TRBV12-4	TRBD2	TRBJ2-5	TGTGCCAGCAGCCTAGGGACTAGCCAGACCGGAGAGACCCAGTACTTC	CASSLGTSQTGETQYF
once	TRBV6-5	NA	TRBJ2-5	TGTGTCAGCAGTACCGACAGGAGGCTGACCCGGTACTTC	CVSSTDRRLTRYF
NA	TRBV12-5	NA	TRBJ2-5	TGTGCTAGTGGTACCTCGGACAGCCCGGGGGAGACCCAGTACTTC	CASGTSDSPGETQYF
NA	TRBV28	NA	TRBJ1-3	TGTGCCAACTCAGTACAGTCGGTGAGAAACACCACATATTTT	CANSVQSVRNTTYF
once	TRBV11-2	NA	TRBJ2-1	TGTGCCAGCAGCTTCGACCTATCGGGATCCGTTGAGCAGTTCTTC	CASSFDLSGSVEQFF
NA	TRBV11-3	NA	TRBJ1-6	TGTGTCAGCAGCTTTAAGTGGGGCTATAATTCACCCCACCACTTT	CVSSFKWGYNSPHHF
NA	TRBV20-1	TRBD2	TRBJ2-5	TGCAGTGCTAGAAGACTAGCGGGATCGAGAGTGACCCAATACTTC	CSARRLAGSRVTQYF
NA	TRBV11-3	TRBD2	TRBJ2-1	TGTGCAAGCAACTCTGGACTAGCGGGAGCGGACCAGTTCTTC	CASNSGLAGADQFF
NA	TRBV7-8	NA	TRBJ2-7	TGTGCCAAGAGCTCCTTGGACAGCTCGAGGTACTACGAGCAGTACTTC	CAKSSLDSSRYYEQYF
NA	TRBV5-8	NA	TRBJ2-6	TGTACCAGCACCATGACGGGCTTCTCTAGGGCCAACGTCCTGACTTTC	CTSTMTGFSRANVLTF
NA	TRBV4-1	NA	TRBJ2-3	TGTGCCAGCAGCCTACTAGGCATGGTAGCTGAAGACTCGGATACGCAATATTTT	CASSLLGMVAEDSDTQYF
NA	TRBV4-1	NA	TRBJ2-3	TGCGCCATCAGCCAACTAGGCATGGTAGCTGAAGACTCGAATACGCACTATTTT	CAISQLGMVAEDSNTHYF
many	TRBV7-8	NA	TRBJ2-5	TGTGCTAGCAGCTTAGAAGGGGCCGATAGGGAGGCCCAGTACTTC	CASSLEGADREAQYF
NA	TRBV11-3	TRBD2	TRBJ2-1	TGTGCCAGCAGCCGACTAGCGGGGTGGTGTTATGAGCAGTTCTTC	CASSRLAGWCYEQFF
few	TRBV11-2	TRBD2	TRBJ2-2	TGTGCTAGCTGCTTGACACGTAGCGGGAGGTCCGGGGAGCTGTTTTTT	CASCLTRSGRSGELFF
medium-sized	TRBV5-4	NA	TRBJ2-1	TGTGCCAGCAGCTTCACTGGGTTGGGGAACAATGAGCAGTTCTTC	CASSFTGLGNNEQFF
NA	TRBV7-9	NA	TRBJ2-5	TGTGTCAGCAGCCAGGGACTCAACTGGGGAGTGACCCAGTACTTC	CVSSQGLNWGVTQYF
NA	TRBV7-9	NA	TRBJ2-3	TGTGCCAACAGCTTAGGGGACATGCGGACAGATACCCAGTATTTT	CANSLGDMRTDTQYF
NA	TRBV11-2	NA	TRBJ2-1	TGTGCCAGCAGCTTAGAACAGGGGGCGAGGCGGGAGGGGGGGCACTACAATGAACAGCTCTTC	CASSLEQGARREGGHYNEQLF
many	TRBV10-3	NA	TRBJ2-7	TGTGCCATCGGGGGGGCGGACTTCCTTACCGACGAGCAGTACTTC	CAIGGADFLTDEQYF
large	TRBV4-3	TRBD2	TRBJ2-3	TGCGCCAGCAGCCAAGGTTTTGCGGGAGCCAGGCATACGCAGTATTTT	CASSQGFAGARHTQYF
NA	TRBV4-2	NA	TRBJ1-5	TGTGACAGCAGCCAAGATATGAGATTGGAACAGCCCCAGCATTTT	CDSSQDMRLEQPQHF
medium-sized	TRBV7-8	TRBD2	TRBJ2-5	TGTGCCAGCAGCTTAGCGCGAGGACACCCTAGCGGAGAGACCCAGTACTTC	CASSLARGHPSGETQYF
NA	TRBV5-4	NA	TRBJ2-3	TGTGCCAGCAGCGTATACGGACACCTTCTACCCACAGATACGCAGTATTTT	CASSVYGHLLPTDTQYF
NA	TRBV11-3	NA	TRBJ1-6	TGTGCCAGCAGCTTTAAGCGAGGCCATAATTCACCCCTCCACTTT	CASSFKRGHNSPLHF
NA	TRBV11-1	NA	TRBJ2-5	TGTGCCAGCATCTGGGCAGGGGACACTGGGACCCAGTACTTT	CASIWAGDTGTQYF
NA	TRBV4-1	NA	TRBJ2-3	TGCGCCAACAACCAACTAGGCATGGTGGCTGAAGACTCGGATATGCAGTATTTT	CANNQLGMVAEDSDMQYF
NA	TRBV13	TRBD1	TRBJ1-1	TGTGCTAGCATGACAGGGGGTGCAAACACTGCAGCTTTCTTT	CASMTGGANTAAFF
NA	TRBV6-1	TRBD1	TRBJ1-5	TGTGCCAGTATGGACAGGGGGTGCAATCAGCCCCAGCATTTT	CASMDRGCNQPQHF
NA	TRBV7-8	NA	TRBJ1-1	TGTATCAGCAGCTTAGTTCCCCCCGATGGGTTCGCTTTCTTT	CISSLVPPDGFAFF
NA	TRBV4-3	TRBD2	TRBJ2-2	TGCACCAGCAGCGTACTAGCGGGAGGGTCCCGTTCGAACACCGGGGAACTGTTTTTT	CTSSVLAGGSRSNTGELFF
once	TRBV29-1	NA	TRBJ1-1	TGCATCGTCAAGACAGAGAGCACTGAAGCTTTCTTT	CIVKTESTEAFF
NA	TRBV11-2	NA	TRBJ2-1	TGTGCCAGCAGCTTAGAACAGGGGACAAGGCGGGAGAGGGGGCACTACAATCAGCAGTTCTTC	CASSLEQGTRRERGHYNQQFF
NA	TRBV4-3	TRBD1	TRBJ2-7	TGCGCCAGCGGCCAAGAGTTTCCTAGGACAGGGGACTACGAGAAGTACTTC	CASGQEFPRTGDYEKYF
NA	TRBV12-3/TRBV12-4	NA	TRBJ2-2	TGTGCCAGCCGGGGGTGGAACACGAACACCAGGGAGTTGTTTTTT	CASRGWNTNTRELFF
once	TRBV6-1	NA	TRBJ2-2	TGTGCCAGTAGTGAAACCCTTCCCAGGGGCGCCGCGAACATCGGGGAGCTGTTTTTT	CASSETLPRGAANIGELFF
NA	TRBV11-2	NA	TRBJ2-5	TGTACCAGCAGCGCTCCAGGGGTAAAGACCCAGTACTTC	CTSSAPGVKTQYF
NA	TRBV14	NA	TRBJ2-7	TGTACCAGCAGCCCGGGGACAAGGGGCTACGAGCAGTACTTC	CTSSPGTRGYEQYF
NA	TRBV5-8	NA	TRBJ2-6	TGTGCCAGCACCATGACGGGCTTCTCTTGGGCCAACGCCCTGACTTTC	CASTMTGFSWANALTF
NA	TRBV4-1	NA	TRBJ1-6	TGCGCCAGCAGCCCCCCGGGACTGGGGGATCCACCCCTCCACTTT	CASSPPGLGDPPLHF
NA	TRBV30	TRBD1	TRBJ1-1	TGTGTCCGGAACTCCCAGGGGGGCCCTGAAGCTTTCTTT	CVRNSQGGPEAFF